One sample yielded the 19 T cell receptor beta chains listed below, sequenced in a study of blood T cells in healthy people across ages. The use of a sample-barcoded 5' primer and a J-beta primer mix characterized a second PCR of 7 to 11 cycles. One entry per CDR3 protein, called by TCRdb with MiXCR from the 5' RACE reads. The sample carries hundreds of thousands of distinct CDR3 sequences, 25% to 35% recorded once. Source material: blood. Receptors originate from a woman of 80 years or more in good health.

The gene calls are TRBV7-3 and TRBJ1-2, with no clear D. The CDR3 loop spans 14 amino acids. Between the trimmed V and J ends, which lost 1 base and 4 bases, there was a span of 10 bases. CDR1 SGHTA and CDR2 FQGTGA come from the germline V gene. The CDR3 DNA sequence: TGTGCCAGCAGCTTAAGTTCCAGTTCCTATGGCTACACCTTC. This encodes CASSLSSSSYGYTF.

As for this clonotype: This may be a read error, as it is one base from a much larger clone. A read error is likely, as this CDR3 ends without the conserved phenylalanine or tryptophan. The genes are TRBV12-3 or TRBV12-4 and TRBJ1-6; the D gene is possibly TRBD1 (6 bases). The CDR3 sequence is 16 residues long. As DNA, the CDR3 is TGTGCCAGCAGTCCGCTCCCGGGACAAGTTAATTCGCCCCTCCACTGT. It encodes CASSPLPGQVNSPLHC.

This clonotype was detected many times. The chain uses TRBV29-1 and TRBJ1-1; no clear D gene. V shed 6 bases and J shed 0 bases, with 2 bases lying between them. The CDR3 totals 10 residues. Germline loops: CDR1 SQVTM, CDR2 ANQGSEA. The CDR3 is CSVMNTEAFF. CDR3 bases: TGCAGCGTCATGAACACTGAAGCTTTCTTT.

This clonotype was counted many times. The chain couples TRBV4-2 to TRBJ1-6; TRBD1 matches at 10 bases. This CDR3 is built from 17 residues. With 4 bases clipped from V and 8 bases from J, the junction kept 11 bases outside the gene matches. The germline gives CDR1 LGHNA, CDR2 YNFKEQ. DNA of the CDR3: TGTGCCAGCAGCCCCTCCTTCCGAGGACAGGGGGATTCACCCCTCCACTTT. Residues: CASSPSFRGQGDSPLHF.

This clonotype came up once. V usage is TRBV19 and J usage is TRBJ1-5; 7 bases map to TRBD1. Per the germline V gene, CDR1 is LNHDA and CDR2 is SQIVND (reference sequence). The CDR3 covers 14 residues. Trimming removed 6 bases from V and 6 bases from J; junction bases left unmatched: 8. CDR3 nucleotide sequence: TGTGCCAGTAGCTCTACCAGGGGGAGTCAGCCCCAGCATTTT. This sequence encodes CASSSTRGSQPQHF.

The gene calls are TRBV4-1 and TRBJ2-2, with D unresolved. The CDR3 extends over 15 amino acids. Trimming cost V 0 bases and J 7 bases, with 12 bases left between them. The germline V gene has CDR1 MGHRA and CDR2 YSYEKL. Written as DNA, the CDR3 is TGCGCCAGCAGCCAAGAGGAATCCGTGAACGGGGAGCTGTTTTTT. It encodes CASSQEESVNGELFF.

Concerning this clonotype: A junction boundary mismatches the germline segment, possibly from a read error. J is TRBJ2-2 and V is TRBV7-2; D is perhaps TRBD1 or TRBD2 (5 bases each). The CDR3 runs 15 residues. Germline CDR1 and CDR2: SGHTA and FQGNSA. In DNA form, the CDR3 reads TGTGTCAGCAGCTTAGTGGGACCTAGAACCGGGGAGCTGTTTTTT. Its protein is CVSSLVGPRTGELFF.

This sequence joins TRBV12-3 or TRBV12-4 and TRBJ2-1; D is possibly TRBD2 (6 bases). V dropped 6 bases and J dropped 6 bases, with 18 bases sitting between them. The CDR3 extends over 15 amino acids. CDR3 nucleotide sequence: TGTGCCAGCAGCCCCAGGTGGGAGGTCTTCAATGAGCAGTTCTTC. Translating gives CASSPRWEVFNEQFF.

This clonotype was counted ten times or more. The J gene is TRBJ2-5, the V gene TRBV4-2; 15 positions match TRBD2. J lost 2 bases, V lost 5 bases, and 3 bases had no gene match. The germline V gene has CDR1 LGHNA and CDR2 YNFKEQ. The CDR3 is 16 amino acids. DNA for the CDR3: TGTGCCAGCAGCTGGACTAGCGGGGGGGCACAAGAGACCCAGTACTTC. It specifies CASSWTSGGAQETQYF.

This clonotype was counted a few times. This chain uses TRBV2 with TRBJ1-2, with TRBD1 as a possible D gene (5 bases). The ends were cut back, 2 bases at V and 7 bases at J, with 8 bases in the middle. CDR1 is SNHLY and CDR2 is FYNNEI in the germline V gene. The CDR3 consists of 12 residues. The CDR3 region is CASSEQGFGYTF. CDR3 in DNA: TGTGCCAGCAGTGAACAGGGTTTTGGCTACACCTTC.

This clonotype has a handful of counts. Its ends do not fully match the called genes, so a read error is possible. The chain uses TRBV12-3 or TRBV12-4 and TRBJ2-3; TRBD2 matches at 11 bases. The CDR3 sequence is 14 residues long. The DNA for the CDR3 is TGTGCCAGCATCACTAGCGGGAGCGCAGATGCGCAGTATTTT. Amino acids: CASITSGSADAQYF.

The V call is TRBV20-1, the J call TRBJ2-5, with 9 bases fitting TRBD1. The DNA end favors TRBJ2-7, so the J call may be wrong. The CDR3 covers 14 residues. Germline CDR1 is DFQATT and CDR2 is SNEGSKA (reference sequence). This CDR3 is CSARSGQGGYEQYF. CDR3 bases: TGCAGTGCTCGCTCGGGACAGGGTGGCTACGAGCAGTACTTC.

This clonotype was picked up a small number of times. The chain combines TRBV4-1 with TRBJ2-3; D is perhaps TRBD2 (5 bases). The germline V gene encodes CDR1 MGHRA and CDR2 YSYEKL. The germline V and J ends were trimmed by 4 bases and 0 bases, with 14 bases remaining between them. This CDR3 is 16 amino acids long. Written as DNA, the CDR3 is TGCGCCAGCAGCCCGCGGGTAGGAGCTAGCACAGATACGCAGTATTTT. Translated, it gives CASSPRVGASTDTQYF.

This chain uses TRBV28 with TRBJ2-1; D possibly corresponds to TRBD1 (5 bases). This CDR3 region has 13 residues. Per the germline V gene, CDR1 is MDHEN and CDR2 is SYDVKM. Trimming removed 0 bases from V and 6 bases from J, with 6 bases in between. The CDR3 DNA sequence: TGTGCCAGCAGTTTATGGGGGCCCAATGAGCAGTTCTTC. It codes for CASSLWGPNEQFF. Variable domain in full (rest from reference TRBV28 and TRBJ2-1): DVKVTQSSRYLVKRTGEKVFLECVQDMDHENMFWYRQDPGLGLRLIYFSYDVKMKEKGDIPEGYSVSREKKERFSLILESASTNQTSMYLCASSLWGPNEQFFGPGTRLTVL.

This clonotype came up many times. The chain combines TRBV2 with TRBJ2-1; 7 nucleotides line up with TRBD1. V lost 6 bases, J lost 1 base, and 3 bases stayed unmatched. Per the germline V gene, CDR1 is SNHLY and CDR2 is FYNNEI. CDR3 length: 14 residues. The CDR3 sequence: CASRSGQSYNEQFF. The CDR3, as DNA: TGTGCCAGCAGATCGGGACAGTCCTACAATGAGCAGTTCTTC.

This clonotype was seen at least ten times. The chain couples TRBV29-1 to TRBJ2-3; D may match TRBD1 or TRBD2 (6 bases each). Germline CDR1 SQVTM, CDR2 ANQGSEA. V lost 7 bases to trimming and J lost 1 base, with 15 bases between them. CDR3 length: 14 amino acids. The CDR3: CSAGGGPGTDTQYF. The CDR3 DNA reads TGCAGCGCCGGTGGGGGGCCAGGCACAGATACGCAGTATTTT.

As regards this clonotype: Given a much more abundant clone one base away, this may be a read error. The CDR3 DNA is TGCAGTGCTGTGTCTAGCGGGGCCACCTACGAGCAGTACTTC. Amino acid sequence: CSAVSSGATYEQYF. This sequence joins TRBV20-1 and TRBJ2-7; 9 bases align to TRBD2. The CDR3 is 14 residues long. The trim removed 5 bases at V and 2 bases at J, leaving 7 bases unmatched. CDR1 is DFQATT and CDR2 is SNEGSKA in the germline V gene (reference sequence).

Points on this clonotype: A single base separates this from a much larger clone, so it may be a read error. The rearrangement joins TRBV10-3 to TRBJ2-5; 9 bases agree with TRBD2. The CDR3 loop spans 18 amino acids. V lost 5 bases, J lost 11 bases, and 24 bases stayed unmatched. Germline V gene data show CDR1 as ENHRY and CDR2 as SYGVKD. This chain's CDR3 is CAISRRPQRGAGYNEQYF. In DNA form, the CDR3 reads TGTGCCATCAGTCGACGGCCTCAGCGGGGGGCGGGGTACAATGAGCAGTACTTC.

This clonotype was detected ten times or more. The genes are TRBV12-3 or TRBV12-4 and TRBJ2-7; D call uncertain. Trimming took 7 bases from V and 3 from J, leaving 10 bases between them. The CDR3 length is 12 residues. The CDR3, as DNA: TGTGCCAGCATCTGGAAGGACTACGAGCAGTACTTC. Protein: CASIWKDYEQYF.